These 7 T cell receptor beta chains were all obtained from the same sample, sequenced in a study of response to subunit inactivated influenza vaccine. TCRdb used MiXCR to reprocess the RT-PCR reads, holding one entry per CDR3 protein. The profile shows roughly 550,000 distinct CDR3 sequences, 20% to 25% of them singletons. These sequences were also reported in another study, on T cells expressing NK-cell markers. In that study: cDNA encoding TCR beta was synthesized via 5'RACE template switching incorporating UMIs.

The source was CD4+ T cells sorted from PBMCs, collected 12 days after vaccination. The origin of the receptors is a man between 50 and 59 years old who received an inactivated influenza vaccine.

The CDR3 sequence is CASSPPLVGGYTDTQYF. CDR3 sequence (DNA): TGTGCCAGCAGCCCCCCCCTGGTGGGGGGATACACAGATACGCAGTATTTT. The genes are TRBV7-2 and TRBJ2-3; maybe TRBD2 (6 bases). This CDR3 comprises 17 residues. CDR1 SGHTA and CDR2 FQGNSA come from the germline V gene. The ends were cut back, 5 bases at V and 2 bases at J, with 20 bases in the middle.

The V call is TRBV20-1, the J call TRBJ2-1; D not resolved. The CDR3 covers 12 residues. V shed 6 bases and J shed 9 bases, with 15 bases lying between them. Germline V lookup: CDR1 DFQATT, CDR2 SNEGSKA (reference sequence). In nucleotides, the CDR3 is TGCAGTGCCCCTTTCTCTTATGCTGAGCAGTTCTTC. It yields the protein CSAPFSYAEQFF.

This clonotype was observed a handful of times. The genes are TRBV27 and TRBJ2-1; no firm D call. Germline V gene lookup returns CDR1 MNHEY and CDR2 SMNVEV (reference sequence). The ends were cut back, 0 bases at V and 6 bases at J, with 9 bases in the middle. The CDR3 contains 14 residues. The CDR3: CASSLSYGSNEQFF. In DNA form, the CDR3 reads TGTGCCAGCAGTTTATCATACGGGTCCAATGAGCAGTTCTTC.

The genes are TRBV10-3 and TRBJ2-7; D is possibly TRBD1 (6 bases). Looked up from germline, CDR1 is ENHRY and CDR2 is SYGVKD. Trimming took off 10 bases at V and 2 bases at J, with 12 bases between the two ends. The CDR3 has 12 residues. CDR3: CATVTGTYEQYF. DNA of the CDR3: TGTGCCACCGTCACAGGGACCTACGAGCAGTACTTC.

The chain links TRBV5-6 to TRBJ2-2; D is unresolved. From germline, CDR1 is SGHDT and CDR2 YYEEEE. Trimming removed 1 base at V and 5 bases at J, with 12 bases between. CDR3 size: 15 residues. This CDR3 is CASSLIPSGTGELFF. For the CDR3, the DNA is TGTGCCAGCAGCTTGATCCCAAGTGGTACCGGGGAGCTGTTTTTT.

This chain links TRBV5-1 with TRBJ2-1; possible D gene TRBD2, 5 bases. Trimming left V 6 bases short and J 2 bases short, with 9 bases between. The CDR3 totals 13 residues. Germline assignment: CDR1 SGHRS and CDR2 YFSETQ. CDR3 nucleotides: TGCGCCAGCAAAAGCGGAACCTACAATGAGCAGTTCTTC. This sequence encodes CASKSGTYNEQFF.

The gene calls are TRBV20-1 and TRBJ2-1, with a weak D call TRBD2 (5 bases). This CDR3 comprises 15 residues. Germline V CDR1 and CDR2: DFQATT, SNEGSKA (reference sequence). Trimming cost V 0 bases and J 2 bases, with 11 bases left between them. The CDR3 sequence: CSARDISDTYNEQFF. The CDR3 bases are TGCAGTGCTAGAGATATTAGCGACACCTACAATGAGCAGTTCTTC.